The 2 T cell receptor beta chains in this list originate from one sample, sequenced in a study of OX40 agonist ivuxolimab in advanced cancers. Assay used: immunoSEQ multiplex PCR; TCRdb lists only in-frame clones, some missing. The sample yields fewer than 30,000 clones, over 75% seen once. The material was CD4+ or CD8+ T cells sorted from blood, obtained in a trial of the OX40 agonist ivuxolimab. These TCRs come from an adult with an advanced solid tumor such as melanoma, head and neck, liver or kidney cancer.

This chain connects TRBV6-6 to TRBJ1-1; D not certain. V was shortened by 5 bases and J by 2 bases, with 9 bases between the two germline ends. The length of the CDR3 is 13 residues. Germline lookup yields CDR1 MNHNY and CDR2 SVGAGI (reference sequence). CDR3: CASSLGSNTEAFF. The CDR3 nucleotides are TGTGCCAGCAGTCTGGGGAGTAACACTGAAGCTTTCTTT.

This clone came up a few times. This chain joins TRBV9 and TRBJ1-1, with 7 bases aligning to TRBD1. CDR3 length: 16 amino acids. The germline CDR1 and CDR2 sequences are SGDLS and YYNGEE. V was clipped by 0 bases and J by 0 bases; unmatched bases: 5. This chain's CDR3 is CASSVGDRVMNTEAFF. CDR3 nucleotide sequence: TGTGCCAGCAGCGTAGGGGACAGAGTCATGAACACTGAAGCTTTCTTT.